This TCR beta chain was captured in a study of blood T cell repertoires in COVID-19. As for the study in general: COVID-19 samples, acute and convalescent, were from the United States, Italy and Spain.

Germline V gives CDR1 SGHDT, CDR2 YYEEEE. V shed 0 bases and J shed 5 bases, with 14 bases lying between them. This CDR3 comprises 15 residues. Authors' analysis steps: Amplification of reference gene primers was used by the study to estimate nucleated cell counts. Only in-frame clones appear in the TCRdb table, and some are missing; sequencing was by immunoSEQ multiplex PCR. The D gene and trimming were derived from the DNA, and the V and J assignments and clone size from that table. This sample has 200,000 to 300,000 clones, with around nine tenths found just once. Specimen: peripheral blood. This clonotype was obtained from a woman aged 70-85 years with active or convalescent COVID-19. The J gene is TRBJ1-1, the V gene TRBV5-6, with D possibly matching TRBD1 (5 bases). CDR3 amino acids: CASSLGVRVRTEAFF. CDR3 sequence (DNA): TGTGCCAGCAGCTTGGGTGTCAGGGTGAGGACTGAAGCTTTCTTT. The complete variable domain, with remaining parts taken from reference TRBV5-6 and TRBJ1-1, reads DAGVTQSPTHLIKTRGQQVTLRCSPKSGHDTVSWYQQALGQGPQFIFQYYEEEERQRGNFPDRFSGHQFPNYSSELNVNALLLGDSALYLCASSLGVRVRTEAFFGQGTRLTVV.